A selection of T cell receptor beta chains follows, all from one sample in a study of PD-L1 blockade in urothelial cancer. Sequenced by immunoSEQ multiplex PCR; TCRdb stores in-frame clones only, minus some. In the table there are roughly 45,000 clones, approximately 82% of which are singletons. The sequencing used PBMCs, collected around atezolizumab (anti-PD-L1) treatment. The receptors shown here come from a man in his 60s with urothelial cancer. Each CDR3 is given with its conserved first and last residue. A D gene is named only where the DNA matches it firmly.

V gene	CDR3 length	D gene	J gene	CDR3 protein
TRBV14	12	NA	TRBJ2-7	CASASNYYEQYF
TRBV10-1	14	NA	TRBJ2-1	CASSVGGTYNEQFF
TRBV10-1	12	NA	TRBJ2-3	CASAGSSDTQYF
TRBV19	18	NA	TRBJ2-2	CARNPLIAGAQNTGELFF
TRBV2	14	NA	TRBJ2-1	CASTLHTSYNEQFF
TRBV6-6	14	NA	TRBJ1-4	CASKLRQIEEKLFF
TRBV27	14	NA	TRBJ1-6	CASSLAGVGSPLHF
TRBV19	15	TRBD1	TRBJ1-2	CASSTAGTGYYGYTF
TRBV28	17	TRBD1	TRBJ2-2	CASSPLSNRGRTGELFF
TRBV6-5	13	NA	TRBJ1-5	CASRGGEAMPQHF
TRBV14	12	NA	TRBJ2-7	CASSQLSYEQYF